A selection of T cell receptor beta chains follows, all from one sample in a study of shared clonotypes between healthy human individuals. The method was immunoSEQ multiplex PCR; TCRdb's version includes in-frame clones alone and lacks a portion of them. The table lists some 2 million clones, just under 95% of them singletons. The sample taken for sequencing was naive CD8+ T cells sorted from blood. The receptors were sampled from a man aged 18 to 29 in good health. CDR3s include the opening cysteine and the closing phenylalanine or tryptophan. A D gene is named only where the DNA matches it firmly. Clone size appears in some rows only: once, few, many, or a class for an expanded clone.

TRBV27	TRBJ2-1	-	TRBD2	TGTGCCAGCAGTACCGGGACTAGCGGGAGAGGTGAGCAGTTCTTC	CASSTGTSGRGEQFF
TRBV6-5	TRBJ2-7	-	-	TGTGCCAGCAGTTACGGAGGTTCCGCCTACGAGCAGTACTTC	CASSYGGSAYEQYF
TRBV7-9	TRBJ1-1	-	-	TGTGCCAGCAGCTTGACTCCCGGGAGCACTGAAGCTTTCTTT	CASSLTPGSTEAFF
TRBV28	TRBJ1-6	-	-	TGTGCCAGCAGCTCAGGCCTTTCGAATTCACCCCTCCACTTT	CASSSGLSNSPLHF
TRBV9	TRBJ2-2	-	-	TGTGCCAGCAGCGCAACCGGGACCCAGCCCGGGGAGCTGTTTTTT	CASSATGTQPGELFF
TRBV2	TRBJ2-5	-	TRBD1	TGTGCCAGCAGTGACCTTCGGACAGGGTTAGAGACCCAGTACTTC	CASSDLRTGLETQYF
TRBV6-1	TRBJ2-5	-	-	TGTGCCAGCAGTGAAGAAGCGGATCTGTGGAAGACCCAGTACTTC	CASSEEADLWKTQYF
TRBV30	TRBJ2-3	-	TRBD1	TGTGCCTGGGTGACAGGGGCTCATAGCACAGATACGCAGTATTTT	CAWVTGAHSTDTQYF
TRBV13	TRBJ2-1	-	TRBD2	TGTGCCAGCAGCTTTGGGTGGGAGGGCCTCAATGAGCAGTTCTTC	CASSFGWEGLNEQFF
TRBV4-3	TRBJ2-7	-	-	TGCGCCAGCAGCCAAGATTGGGGCACCTCCTACGAGCAGTACTTC	CASSQDWGTSYEQYF
TRBV19	TRBJ2-5	-	-	TGTGCCAGTAGTATTGATTTTGAAGAGACCCAGTACTTC	CASSIDFEETQYF
TRBV19	TRBJ2-1	-	-	TGTGCCAGTAGGAGGGGTTGGGGAGGAGTTGAGCAGTTCTTC	CASRRGWGGVEQFF
TRBV5-6	TRBJ2-7	once	-	TGTGCCAGCAGCGATGGGGACGGGGCCTACGAGCAGTACTTC	CASSDGDGAYEQYF
TRBV2	TRBJ2-7	-	-	TGTGCCAGCAGCCGGGACTTCTACGAGCAGTACTTC	CASSRDFYEQYF
TRBV7-6	TRBJ2-7	once	TRBD1	TGTGCCAGCAGCTTAGAAGGGACAGCCTACGAGCAGTACTTC	CASSLEGTAYEQYF
TRBV7-2	TRBJ1-5	-	TRBD1	TGTGCCAGCAGCTTAGCGATCGGGACAGGGGACCAGCCCCAGCATTTT	CASSLAIGTGDQPQHF
TRBV5-5	TRBJ1-5	-	-	TGTGCCAGCAGCCCGGACATCAGTCAGCCCCAGCATTTT	CASSPDISQPQHF
TRBV6-1	TRBJ1-4	-	-	TGTGCCAGCAGTGAATATATCAGTCTTAATGAAAAACTGTTTTTT	CASSEYISLNEKLFF
TRBV29-1	TRBJ1-2	-	TRBD1	TGCAGCGTTGAGGGAGACAGGGAGGACTATGGCTACACCTTC	CSVEGDREDYGYTF
TRBV7-8	TRBJ1-2	-	TRBD1	TGTGCCAGCAGCCCCGGACAGGGAAACTATGGCTACACCTTC	CASSPGQGNYGYTF
TRBV4-1	TRBJ2-7	-	TRBD1	TGCGCCAGCAGCCAAGTACAGGGGGCATTTGAGCAGTACTTC	CASSQVQGAFEQYF
TRBV14	TRBJ1-1	-	-	TGTGCCAGCAGCCCCCCGGGAGGGAACACTGAAGCTTTCTTT	CASSPPGGNTEAFF
TRBV30	TRBJ1-4	-	-	TGTGCCTGGAGTAGGGGGATCGCAACTAATGAAAAACTGTTTTTT	CAWSRGIATNEKLFF
TRBV6-5	TRBJ2-7	once	TRBD2	TGTGCCAGCAGTTACTCGGGCGGCGGGAGTGCATACGAGCAGTACTTC	CASSYSGGGSAYEQYF
TRBV4-3	TRBJ2-7	-	TRBD2	TGCGCCAGCAGCCAGGGGACTAGCGGGAGTGGGTACGAGCAGTACTTC	CASSQGTSGSGYEQYF
TRBV5-8	TRBJ2-5	-	-	TGTGCCAGCAGTTCCCCTCTCCGAGAGACCCAGTACTTC	CASSSPLRETQYF
TRBV5-6	TRBJ2-5	-	TRBD2	TGTGCCAGCAGCCAGGGACTAGCGGGGCAAGAGACCCAGTACTTC	CASSQGLAGQETQYF
TRBV4-1	TRBJ2-1	-	TRBD2	TGCGCCAGCGATCACTCAGGACTAGCCGACAATGAGCAGTTCTTC	CASDHSGLADNEQFF
TRBV27	TRBJ1-1	few	-	TGTGCCAGCAGTCTAGGGGGGAACACTGAAGCTTTCTTT	CASSLGGNTEAFF
TRBV28	TRBJ1-6	-	-	TGTGCCAGCAGAGGACAGTATAATTCACCCCTCCACTTT	CASRGQYNSPLHF
TRBV27	TRBJ2-1	-	-	TGTGCCAGCAGTTTAGGAGCAGGGAGCTCCTACAATGAGCAGTTCTTC	CASSLGAGSSYNEQFF
TRBV19	TRBJ1-1	-	-	TGTGCCAGTTCGGGTCTAGAAGTTACGGAAGCTTTCTTT	CASSGLEVTEAFF
TRBV6-6	TRBJ1-5	-	-	TGTGCCAGCAGTTTACATAGCAATCAGCCCCAGCATTTT	CASSLHSNQPQHF
TRBV4-1	TRBJ2-1	-	-	TGCGCCAGCAGCCAAGTCACGGGGCCCGCTTTTTCGTCCTACAATGAGCAGTTCTTC	CASSQVTGPAFSSYNEQFF
TRBV5-6	TRBJ2-5	-	-	TGTGCCAGCAGCTCGGAGCGCGGATCGCAAGAGACCCAGTACTTC	CASSSERGSQETQYF
TRBV7-9	TRBJ1-4	-	TRBD1	TGTGCCAGCAGACCCGGGACAGGGAGTGTTGAAAAACTGTTTTTT	CASRPGTGSVEKLFF
TRBV5-4	TRBJ2-7	-	-	TGTGCCAGCAGCTTGCTCGGCAGCTACGAGCAGTACTTC	CASSLLGSYEQYF
TRBV27	TRBJ1-1	-	-	TGTGCCAGCAGTTTACAGAGGGACACTGAAGCTTTCTTT	CASSLQRDTEAFF
TRBV28	TRBJ1-1	once	TRBD1	TGTGCCAGCAGTTTCTCCGACCGGGACAGTGCTGAAGCTTTCTTT	CASSFSDRDSAEAFF
TRBV4-1	TRBJ2-7	-	TRBD2	TGCGCCAGCAGCCAAGAGCCCCTAGCGGGGGCCACCTACGAGCAGTACTTC	CASSQEPLAGATYEQYF
TRBV27	TRBJ2-6	-	-	TGTGCCAGCAGAACAGGGTTGTACGGGGCCAACGTCCTGACTTTC	CASRTGLYGANVLTF
TRBV2	TRBJ1-5	once	TRBD1	TGTGCCAGCTATTCCGGGACAGGTGTGAGCAATCAGCCCCAGCATTTT	CASYSGTGVSNQPQHF
TRBV7-9	TRBJ2-3	-	-	TGTGCCAGCGTGTATCCTAGCACAGATACGCAGTATTTT	CASVYPSTDTQYF
TRBV28	TRBJ2-5	-	TRBD1	TGTGCCAGCAGCCCTTGGACAGGGATGGCGGAGACCCAGTACTTC	CASSPWTGMAETQYF
TRBV5-4	TRBJ1-1	-	-	TGTGCCAGCAGCTTGCGGGAGGGGGTTGAAGCTTTCTTT	CASSLREGVEAFF
TRBV4-1	TRBJ1-2	-	-	TGCGCCAGCAGCCAAGGAGGGACTGACGTCTATGGCTACACCTTC	CASSQGGTDVYGYTF
TRBV11-2	TRBJ1-6	-	-	TGTGCCAGCTCGGTCTCCCTCTCCTATAATTCACCCCTCCACTTT	CASSVSLSYNSPLHF
TRBV4-3	TRBJ2-3	-	TRBD2	TGCGCCAGCAGCCAAGATGGGGGGGATGGCACAGATACGCAGTATTTT	CASSQDGGDGTDTQYF
TRBV4-1	TRBJ2-5	-	TRBD1	TGCGCCAGCAGCCATCGGACAGGGCGAGAGACCCAGTACTTC	CASSHRTGRETQYF
TRBV13	TRBJ2-3	-	TRBD2	TGTGCCAGCAGCGGGACTAGCGGGAAGGGGCCGCCAGATACGCAGTATTTT	CASSGTSGKGPPDTQYF
TRBV10-1	TRBJ2-7	-	-	TGCGCCAGCAGTGCCCGACAGCTCTCCTACGAGCAGTACTTC	CASSARQLSYEQYF